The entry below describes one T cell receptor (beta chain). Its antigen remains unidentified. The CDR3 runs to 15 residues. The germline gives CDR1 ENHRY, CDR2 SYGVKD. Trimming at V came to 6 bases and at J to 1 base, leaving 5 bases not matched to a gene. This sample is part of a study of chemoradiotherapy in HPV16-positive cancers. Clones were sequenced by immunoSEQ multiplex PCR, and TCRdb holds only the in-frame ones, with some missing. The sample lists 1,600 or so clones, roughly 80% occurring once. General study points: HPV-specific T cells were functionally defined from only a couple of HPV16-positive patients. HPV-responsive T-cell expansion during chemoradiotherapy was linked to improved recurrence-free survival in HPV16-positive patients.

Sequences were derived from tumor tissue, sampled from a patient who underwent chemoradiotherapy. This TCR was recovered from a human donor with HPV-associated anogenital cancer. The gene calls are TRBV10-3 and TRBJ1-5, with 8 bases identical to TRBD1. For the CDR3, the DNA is TGTGCCATCAGCCGTGACAGGGGAAGCAATCAGCCCCAGCATTTT. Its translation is CAISRDRGSNQPQHF.